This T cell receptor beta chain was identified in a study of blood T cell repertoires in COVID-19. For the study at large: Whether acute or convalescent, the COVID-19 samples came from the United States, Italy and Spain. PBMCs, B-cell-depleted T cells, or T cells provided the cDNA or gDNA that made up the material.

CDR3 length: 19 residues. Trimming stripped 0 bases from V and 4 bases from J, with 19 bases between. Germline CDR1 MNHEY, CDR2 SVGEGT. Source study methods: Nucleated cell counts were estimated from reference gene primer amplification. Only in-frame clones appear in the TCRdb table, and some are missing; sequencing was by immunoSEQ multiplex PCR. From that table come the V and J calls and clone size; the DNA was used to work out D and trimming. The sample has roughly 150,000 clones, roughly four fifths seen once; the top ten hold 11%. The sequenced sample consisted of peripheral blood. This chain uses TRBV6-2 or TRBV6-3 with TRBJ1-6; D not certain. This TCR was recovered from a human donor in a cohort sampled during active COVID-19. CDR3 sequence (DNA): TGTGCCAGCAGTTACTCGATCGGGAACTTGCTGTCGTATAATTCACCCCTCCACTTT. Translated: CASSYSIGNLLSYNSPLHF.